The 25 T cell receptor beta chains listed next were all sequenced from one sample in a study of tumor and adjacent non-tumor tissue in lung cancer. TCRbeta libraries were built with three rounds of nested PCR, modified from ARM-PCR. A single record per CDR3 protein comes from TCRdb applying MiXCR to the multiplex PCR reads. The sample records under 95,000 distinct CDR3 sequences, more than 80% being singletons. The template was RNA from unsorted bulk tissue. Distant lung tissue was collected more than 3 cm away from the tumor edge. Input material: distant non-tumor lung tissue. Every receptor here comes from a man aged 60 to 69 with non-small cell lung cancer.

Comment on this clonotype: At one boundary the junction diverges from the germline segment, which might be a read error. This chain joins TRBV20-1 and TRBJ1-1; D might be TRBD1 (6 bases). CDR1 is DFQATT, CDR2 SNEGSKA, per germline (reference sequence). CDR3 size: 13 residues. CDR3 sequence: CSTLTGKNTEAFF. The CDR3 DNA is TGCAGTACTCTAACAGGGAAGAACACTGAAGCTTTCTTC.

This clonotype was recorded only once. Relative to the germline gene, one junction end is altered; a read error may explain this. The chain employs TRBV30 and TRBJ2-1; a weak D match, TRBD2 (6 bases). The CDR3 is 14 residues long. From germline, CDR1 is GTSNPN and CDR2 SVGIG (reference sequence). CDR3: CAWSVASDYNEQFF. The CDR3 bases are TGTGCCTGGAGTGTCGCTAGCGATTACAATGAACAGTTCTTC.

Turning to this clonotype: A clone one base away is much larger, so this may be a read error. The rearrangement joins TRBV6-6 to TRBJ1-1; 9 nucleotides align to TRBD1. J lost 4 bases, V lost 10 bases, and 13 bases had no gene match. This CDR3 contains 15 residues. The germline gives CDR1 MNHNY, CDR2 SVGAGI (reference sequence). In DNA, the CDR3 is TGTGCCATCACCCTCACCGGGACAGGGAGCACTGAAGCTTTCTTT. Protein: CAITLTGTGSTEAFF.

To note about this clonotype: One end of the junction fails to match germline, which may point to a read error. This chain joins TRBV11-3 and TRBJ2-1; 9 bases are shared with TRBD2. Germline CDR1 reads SGHNT; CDR2 reads YENEEA. The CDR3 sequence is 16 residues long. Here the CDR3 reads CASSLGGTSIHNDQFF. Written as DNA, the CDR3 is TGTGCCAGCAGCTTAGGGGGGACTAGCATACACAATGATCAGTTCTTC.

About this clonotype itself: The germline gene is not matched at one end of the junction; a read error may be the cause. The J gene is TRBJ1-1, the V gene TRBV4-3; D gene ambiguous. The CDR3 is made up of 16 amino acids. Germline V gene data show CDR1 as LGHNA and CDR2 as YSLEER. CDR3 DNA sequence: TGCGCCAGCAGTAAAGATCATAGTCAGTCCAACACTGAAGGTTTCTTT. Amino acid sequence: CASSKDHSQSNTEGFF.

About this clonotype: A junction boundary mismatches the germline segment, possibly from a read error. The rearrangement links TRBV4-3 to TRBJ2-3, with TRBD2 as a possible D gene (6 bases). The CDR3 sequence is 16 residues long. The germline V gene encodes CDR1 LGHNA and CDR2 YSLEER. This CDR3 is CASSHDRAGTTDTQYF. In DNA form, the CDR3 reads TGCGCCAGCAGCCATGATAGAGCGGGCACCACAGATACGCAATATTTC.

Note on this clonotype: The conserved phenylalanine or tryptophan normally closing the CDR3 is absent here, so this likely arose from a read error. The DNA is left out, because the CDR3 cannot be placed on it with certainty; the CDR3 is given as TCRdb lists it. The rearrangement joins TRBV11-3 to TRBJ1-6; the D call of TRBD1 is as the table states it, not checked on the DNA. The germline V gene encodes CDR1 SGHNT and CDR2 YENEEA. Termini included, the CDR3 measures 13 amino acids. This CDR3 reads CASSARDRSPLHI.

This clonotype was counted a few times. At one end the junction does not follow the germline gene, possibly because of a read error. The chain has TRBV11-2 and TRBJ1-1; 7 nucleotides align to TRBD1. The germline V gene has CDR1 SGHAT and CDR2 FQNNGV. There are 14 residues in the CDR3. This chain's CDR3 is CAGSLTGRETKAFF. The CDR3, as DNA: TGTGCCGGCAGCTTGACAGGGAGAGAGACTAAAGCTTTCTTT.

About this clonotype itself: The CDR3 does not close with the conserved phenylalanine or tryptophan, likely indicating a read error. This chain links TRBV20-1 with TRBJ2-7; D may be TRBD1 or TRBD2 (5 bases each). From germline, CDR1 is DFQATT and CDR2 SNEGSKA (reference sequence). With 1 base removed from V and 3 bases from J, the gap between germline ends came to 10 bases. This CDR3 has 13 amino acids. The CDR3 sequence is CSARVEGIYEQYS. Written as DNA, the CDR3 is TGCAGTGCTAGAGTAGAGGGGATCTACGAGCAGTACTCC.

In regard to this clonotype: This sequence may be a read error, since a much larger clone differs from it by one base. The chain is built from TRBV5-4 and TRBJ1-4; 9 nucleotides line up with TRBD1. The CDR3 length is 15 residues. Germline V lookup: CDR1 SGHNT, CDR2 YYREEE (reference sequence). CDR3 nucleotide sequence: TGTACCAGCAGCCTGGGACAGGGTCGCGGTGAAAAACTGTTTTTT. Protein: CTSSLGQGRGEKLFF.

The chain carries TRBV20-1 and TRBJ1-2; TRBD1 might be the D (5 bases). Germline values: CDR1 DFQATT, CDR2 SNEGSKA (reference sequence). The CDR3 is made up of 13 amino acids. V was shortened by 8 bases and J by 8 bases, with 21 bases between the two germline ends. CDR3 DNA sequence: TGCAGTTCTGCCCCAGGGATTACTGACGGCTACACCTTC. Translated, it gives CSSAPGITDGYTF.

To note about this clonotype: An end of the junction differs from the germline gene, which may be a read error. The rearrangement uses TRBV28 and TRBJ1-2; D is possibly TRBD1 (6 bases). The CDR3 length is 13 residues. The V gene's germline CDR1 is MDHEN and CDR2 SYDVKM. The CDR3 bases are TGTGCCAGCAATCCACAGGGACTCTATGGCTACACTTTC. Translated, it gives CASNPQGLYGYTF.

Regarding this clonotype: A junction end diverges from the germline sequence, so it may reflect a read error. This chain connects TRBV29-1 to TRBJ2-2, with a weak D call TRBD1 (5 bases). The CDR3 contains 14 residues. Germline V gene lookup returns CDR1 SQVTM and CDR2 ANQGSEA. Here the CDR3 reads CSVDGQGNIGELFF. CDR3 nucleotide sequence: TGCAGTGTTGACGGCCAGGGAAACATCGGGGAGCTGTTTTTT.

About this clonotype itself: An end of the junction differs from the germline gene, which may be a read error. The chain joins TRBV11-2 to TRBJ2-1, with D tentatively TRBD1 (5 bases). CDR3 length: 14 residues. Germline-derived CDR1 and CDR2 are SGHAT and FQNNGV. In DNA, the CDR3 is TGTGCCAGCAGCTTAATTGAACAGGACAATGAGCGGTTCTTC. Amino acids: CASSLIEQDNERFF. Together with reference TRBV11-2 and TRBJ2-1, the CDR3 gives the full variable domain: EAGVAQSPRYKIIEKRQSVAFWCNPISGHATLYWYQQILGQGPKLLIQFQNNGVVDDSQLPKDRFSAERLKGVDSTLKIQPAKLEDSAVYLCASSLIEQDNERFFGPGTRLTVL.

V gene TRBV20-1 combines with J gene TRBJ2-1, with D possibly being TRBD2 (5 bases). Germline CDR1 reads DFQATT; CDR2 reads SNEGSKA (reference sequence). V was shortened by 8 bases and J by 9 bases, with 26 bases between the two germline ends. The CDR3 loop spans 15 amino acids. The CDR3 loop is CSTKWEEGIRGEQFF. The CDR3 DNA is TGCAGTACCAAGTGGGAAGAGGGCATTCGGGGTGAGCAGTTCTTC.

Regarding this clonotype: It is likely a read error, because the conserved phenylalanine at the end of the CDR3 is missing. V and J are TRBV11-3 and TRBJ1-6; D is ambiguous. Germline V CDR1 and CDR2: SGHNT, YENEEA. CDR3 length: 12 amino acids. CDR3: CASSDGYSPLHL. In DNA, the CDR3 is TGTGCTAGCAGCGACGGTTATTCACCCCTCCACCTT.

Turning to this clonotype: A junction boundary mismatches the germline segment, possibly from a read error. The V call is TRBV29-1, the J call TRBJ1-1; 8 bases match TRBD1. Germline V gene lookup returns CDR1 SQVTM and CDR2 ANQGSEA. The CDR3 covers 13 residues. CDR3 DNA sequence: TGCAGCGTGCGGATACAGGGGGACACTGAAGCGTTCTTT. Translating it yields CSVRIQGDTEAFF.

Details on this clonotype: The missing conserved phenylalanine or tryptophan at the end of this CDR3 makes a read error likely. The V call is TRBV7-3, the J call TRBJ1-3, with 8 bases fitting TRBD1. From germline, CDR1 is SGHTA and CDR2 FQGTGA. CDR3 length: 15 residues. The CDR3 nucleotides read TGTGCCAGCTGCTTATCAGGGGGCTTCGGAAATACCATATATTCT. This gives the protein CASCLSGGFGNTIYS.

Notes on this clonotype: Without the conserved terminal phenylalanine or tryptophan, this CDR3 likely stems from a read error. The V call is TRBV11-1, the J call TRBJ2-5, with 10 nucleotides matching TRBD1. Germline loops: CDR1 SGHAT, CDR2 FQDESV (reference sequence). The CDR3 loop spans 14 amino acids. The CDR3 DNA is TGTGACAGCAGGCTGACAGGGGGCTGGAAGACCCAGTACTCC. Its protein is CDSRLTGGWKTQYS.

Turning to this clonotype: Relative to the germline gene, one junction end is altered; a read error may explain this. V usage is TRBV12-3 or TRBV12-4 and J usage is TRBJ1-1; D is ambiguous. This CDR3 contains 17 residues. CDR3 residues: CASSITTTSGMNTETFF. The DNA of the CDR3 is TGTGCCAGCAGCATAACTACGACAAGCGGCATGAACACTGAAACTTTCTTT.

About this clonotype itself: One junction end disagrees with the germline gene, perhaps due to a read error. The V and J genes are TRBV6-5 and TRBJ2-7, with a weak D call TRBD1 (5 bases). Germline loops: CDR1 MNHEY, CDR2 SVGAGI. CDR3 length: 16 amino acids. Written as DNA, the CDR3 is TGTGCCAGCAGTTACACCTCGACAGATGACTCCTACGAGAAGTACTTC. Translated, it gives CASSYTSTDDSYEKYF.

Points on this clonotype: This likely comes from a read error, as the CDR3 has no conserved phenylalanine or tryptophan at its end. The V and J genes are TRBV20-1 and TRBJ2-1; weak D call: TRBD2 (6 bases). The CDR3 sequence is 15 residues long. CDR1 and CDR2 from the germline V gene are DFQATT and SNEGSKA (reference sequence). DNA of the CDR3: TGCGGTGCCTTTGGCGGGGAGAACTCCTACAATGAGCAGTTCTCC. It is translated as CGAFGGENSYNEQFS.

Remarks on this clonotype: At one boundary the junction diverges from the germline segment, which might be a read error. J is TRBJ1-3 and V is TRBV20-1, with no clear D. Germline loops: CDR1 DFQATT, CDR2 SNEGSKA (reference sequence). The CDR3 extends over 14 amino acids. The chain's CDR3 is CSARSGSSGNTMYF. In DNA form, the CDR3 reads TGCAGTGCTAGATCGGGGTCCTCTGGAAACACCATGTATTTT.

With regard to this clonotype: No conserved phenylalanine or tryptophan ends this CDR3, so it is likely a read error. The chain couples TRBV6-1 to TRBJ2-1; possible D gene TRBD1, 6 bases. The CDR3 extends over 15 amino acids. CDR1 and CDR2 (germline): MNHNS, SASEGT. Trimming pared 4 bases from V and 5 bases from J, leaving 15 bases between. CDR3 coding DNA: TGTGCCAGCAGTGGGCGGACAGAGGGTAACAATGAGCAGTTCATC. Translation gives CASSGRTEGNNEQFI.

Remarks on this clonotype: One end of the junction does not line up with germline, which may come from a read error. The chain is built from TRBV20-1 and TRBJ2-7, with a tentative D call TRBD2 (5 bases). The CDR3 is made up of 12 amino acids. Germline V CDR1 and CDR2: DFQATT, SNEGSKA (reference sequence). The CDR3 is CSTSAVTYEYYF. The CDR3 DNA reads as TGCAGTACTAGTGCGGTCACCTACGAGTATTACTTC.